A single sample is the source of the 18 T cell receptor beta chains below, sequenced in a study of shared clonotypes between healthy human individuals. TCRdb's table, derived via immunoSEQ multiplex PCR, lists solely in-frame clones and lacks some. The sample consists of about 1 million clones, 65% to 75% of them appearing once. The sample consisted of memory CD4+ T cells sorted from blood. As to subset: CD45RA-negative fraction. These receptors were taken from a man aged 18 to 35 in good health.

The rearrangement joins TRBV7-9 to TRBJ2-3; D possibly corresponds to TRBD2 (5 bases). The germline V and J ends were trimmed by 8 bases and 8 bases, with 11 bases remaining between them. The CDR3 loop spans 11 amino acids. Germline V gene sequence: CDR1 SEHNR, CDR2 FQNEAQ (reference sequence). The CDR3 region is CASDRAGTQYF. As DNA, the CDR3 is TGTGCCAGCGACCGGGCGGGTACGCAGTATTTT.

The gene calls are TRBV6-1 and TRBJ1-1, with 7 bases aligning to TRBD1. The CDR3 extends over 13 amino acids. The germline gives CDR1 MNHNS, CDR2 SASEGT. V lost 6 bases to trimming and J lost 4 bases; unmatched junction nucleotides: 5. The CDR3: CASSRQGITEAFF. In nucleotides, the CDR3 is TGTGCCAGCAGCCGACAGGGTATCACTGAAGCTTTCTTT.

The chain carries TRBV10-2 and TRBJ1-5; TRBD1 is a possible D gene (5 bases). The CDR3 runs to 15 residues. With 4 bases removed from V and 6 bases from J, the gap between germline ends came to 16 bases. The germline V gene encodes CDR1 WSHSY and CDR2 SAAADI. CDR3 nucleotide sequence: TGCGCCAGCAGTGTTGACGACAGAGCTAGTCAGCCCCAGCATTTT. This translates into CASSVDDRASQPQHF.

The chain recombines TRBV7-8 with TRBJ1-4, with TRBD1 matching 10 bases. After removal of 6 bases from V and 7 bases from J, the junction contained 8 bases not matched to a gene. Germline lookup yields CDR1 SGHVS and CDR2 FQNEAQ. There are 15 residues in the CDR3. The DNA of the CDR3 is TGTGCCAGCAGGGACGACAGGGGGCGAAGTGAAAAACTGTTTTTT. Its protein product is CASRDDRGRSEKLFF.

The J gene is TRBJ2-3, the V gene TRBV5-4; D is perhaps TRBD2 (6 bases). In germline, CDR1 is SGHNT, CDR2 YYREEE (reference sequence). V gave up 0 bases and J gave up 4 bases, with 18 bases separating them. The CDR3 contains 17 residues. As DNA, the CDR3 is TGTGCCAGCAGCTTGGGGTGGTCTTCGGGAGTACCAGATACGCAGTATTTT. This encodes CASSLGWSSGVPDTQYF.

This rearrangement joins TRBV11-2 to TRBJ1-5; D may be TRBD1 (6 bases). The CDR3 covers 15 residues. CDR1 is SGHAT and CDR2 is FQNNGV in the germline V gene. The V gene lost 1 base and the J gene lost 7 bases, with 14 bases spanning the gap. The CDR3 spells CASSLGLGGYQPQHF. CDR3 bases: TGTGCCAGCAGCTTAGGGCTAGGGGGTTACCAGCCCCAGCATTTT.

V and J are TRBV28 and TRBJ2-2, with D uncertain. Looked up from germline, CDR1 is MDHEN and CDR2 is SYDVKM. This CDR3 comprises 13 residues. The V gene lost 8 bases and the J gene lost 0 bases, with 7 bases spanning the gap. CDR3 in DNA: TGTGCCAGCGGACGGACGAACACCGGGGAGCTGTTTTTT. The encoded protein is CASGRTNTGELFF.

This chain uses TRBV18 with TRBJ1-2; TRBD1 might be the D (6 bases). Germline CDR1 is KGHSH and CDR2 is LQKENI. V lost 8 bases, J lost 4 bases, and 14 bases lay in between. This CDR3 region has 13 residues. The CDR3 nucleotides are TGTGCCAGCACTCACAGGGATCTCTATGGCTACACCTTC. It yields the protein CASTHRDLYGYTF. Using reference TRBV18 and TRBJ1-2 for the parts outside the CDR3, the full variable domain is NAGVMQNPRHLVRRRGQEARLRCSPMKGHSHVYWYRQLPEEGLKFMVYLQKENIIDESGMPKERFSAEFPKEGPSILRIQQVVRGDSAAYFCASTHRDLYGYTFGSGTRLTVV.

The J gene is TRBJ2-7, the V gene TRBV30; D is unclear. CDR3 size: 14 residues. The germline gives CDR1 GTSNPN, CDR2 SVGIG (reference sequence). Trimming took off 2 bases at V and 0 bases at J, with 11 bases between the two ends. In nucleotides, the CDR3 is TGTGCCTGGAGTACCGGAAGGAGCTCCTACGAGCAGTACTTC. Translated, it gives CAWSTGRSSYEQYF.

A few counts support this clone. The chain joins TRBV20-1 to TRBJ2-1; D is tentatively TRBD1 or TRBD2 (5 bases each). The CDR3 is made up of 11 amino acids. Germline lookup yields CDR1 DFQATT and CDR2 SNEGSKA (reference sequence). With 3 bases removed from V and 9 bases from J, the gap between germline ends came to 9 bases. This chain's CDR3 is CSARGDGEQFF. As DNA, the CDR3 is TGCAGTGCTAGGGGGGACGGTGAGCAGTTCTTC.

This clone was recorded a few times. This rearrangement joins TRBV5-1 to TRBJ1-1; D gene ambiguous. The CDR3 length is 11 residues. The germline V gene encodes CDR1 SGHRS and CDR2 YFSETQ. V lost 6 bases and J lost 5, with 8 bases in between. This chain's CDR3 is CASIGRTEAFF. DNA for the CDR3: TGCGCCAGCATAGGGAGGACTGAAGCTTTCTTT.

The V and J genes are TRBV5-4 and TRBJ2-4, with unresolved D. Germline V gene lookup returns CDR1 SGHNT and CDR2 YYREEE (reference sequence). The CDR3 loop spans 12 amino acids. V shed 0 bases and J shed 6 bases, with 4 bases lying between them. For the CDR3, the DNA is TGTGCCAGCAGCTTGGTGGGAAACATTCAGTACTTC. Residues: CASSLVGNIQYF.

The chain has TRBV9 and TRBJ2-3; TRBD1 or TRBD2 may be the D gene (5 bases each). This CDR3 has 13 residues. Germline V gene data show CDR1 as SGDLS and CDR2 as YYNGEE. V was clipped by 9 bases and J by 3 bases, with 14 bases between them. CDR3 region: CATRDRPTDTQYF. The CDR3 DNA reads TGTGCCACCCGGGACCGCCCTACAGATACGCAGTATTTT. Filled out from reference TRBV9 and TRBJ2-3, the complete variable domain reads DSGVTQTPKHLITATGQRVTLRCSPRSGDLSVYWYQQSLDQGLQFLIQYYNGEERAKGNILERFSAQQFPDLHSELNLSSLELGDSALYFCATRDRPTDTQYFGPGTRLTVL.

The chain recombines TRBV7-2 with TRBJ2-7; unclear D gene. This CDR3 comprises 16 residues. The V end lost 5 bases, the J end lost 0 bases, and 17 bases lay between the germline ends. The germline V gene encodes CDR1 SGHTA and CDR2 FQGNSA. The chain's CDR3 is CASSPPNGASSYEQYF. CDR3 DNA sequence: TGTGCCAGCAGCCCACCCAATGGAGCGAGCTCCTACGAGCAGTACTTC.

The chain links TRBV19 to TRBJ1-2, with 8 bases aligning to TRBD1. With V trimmed by 4 bases and J by 4 bases, 8 bases remained unmatched. Germline CDR1 LNHDA, CDR2 SQIVND (reference sequence). The CDR3 length is 15 residues. In nucleotides, the CDR3 is TGTGCCAGTAGTACAGGTCGACAGGGGAGCTATGGCTACACCTTC. Translation: CASSTGRQGSYGYTF.

The gene calls are TRBV27 and TRBJ1-2; no clear D. The CDR3 is 15 residues long. V shed 0 bases and J shed 1 base, with 9 bases lying between them. CDR1 and CDR2 (germline): MNHEY, SMNVEV (reference sequence). The CDR3 here is CASSLSPTVNYGYTF. CDR3 nucleotide sequence: TGTGCCAGCAGTTTATCCCCGACGGTTAACTATGGCTACACCTTC.

The V and J genes are TRBV2 and TRBJ2-4, with 7 bases that match TRBD2. CDR3 size: 13 residues. J lost 5 bases, V lost 7 bases, and 5 bases had no gene match. Germline-derived CDR1 and CDR2 are SNHLY and FYNNEI. CDR3 in amino acids: CASMQGGENIQYF. The CDR3 nucleotides read TGTGCCAGCATGCAGGGAGGGGAAAACATTCAGTACTTC. Full variable domain (missing parts from reference TRBV2 and TRBJ2-4): EPEVTQTPSHQVTQMGQEVILRCVPISNHLYFYWYRQILGQKVEFLVSFYNNEISEKSEIFDDQFSVERPDGSNFTLKIRSTKLEDSAMYFCASMQGGENIQYFGAGTRLSVL.

This chain's CDR3 is CASSIRTGDEKLFF. CDR3 bases: TGTGCCAGTAGTATACGGACAGGGGATGAAAAACTGTTTTTT. This chain connects TRBV19 to TRBJ1-4, with 9 bases fitting TRBD1. Trimming took 2 bases from V and 6 from J; bases not matched to a gene: 1. This CDR3 has 14 residues. Germline CDR1 is LNHDA and CDR2 is SQIVND (reference sequence). Complete variable domain (other parts from reference TRBV19 and TRBJ1-4): DGGITQSPKYLFRKEGQNVTLSCEQNLNHDAMYWYRQDPGQGLRLIYYSQIVNDFQKGDIAEGYSVSREKKESFPLTVTSAQKNPTAFYLCASSIRTGDEKLFFGSGTQLSVL.